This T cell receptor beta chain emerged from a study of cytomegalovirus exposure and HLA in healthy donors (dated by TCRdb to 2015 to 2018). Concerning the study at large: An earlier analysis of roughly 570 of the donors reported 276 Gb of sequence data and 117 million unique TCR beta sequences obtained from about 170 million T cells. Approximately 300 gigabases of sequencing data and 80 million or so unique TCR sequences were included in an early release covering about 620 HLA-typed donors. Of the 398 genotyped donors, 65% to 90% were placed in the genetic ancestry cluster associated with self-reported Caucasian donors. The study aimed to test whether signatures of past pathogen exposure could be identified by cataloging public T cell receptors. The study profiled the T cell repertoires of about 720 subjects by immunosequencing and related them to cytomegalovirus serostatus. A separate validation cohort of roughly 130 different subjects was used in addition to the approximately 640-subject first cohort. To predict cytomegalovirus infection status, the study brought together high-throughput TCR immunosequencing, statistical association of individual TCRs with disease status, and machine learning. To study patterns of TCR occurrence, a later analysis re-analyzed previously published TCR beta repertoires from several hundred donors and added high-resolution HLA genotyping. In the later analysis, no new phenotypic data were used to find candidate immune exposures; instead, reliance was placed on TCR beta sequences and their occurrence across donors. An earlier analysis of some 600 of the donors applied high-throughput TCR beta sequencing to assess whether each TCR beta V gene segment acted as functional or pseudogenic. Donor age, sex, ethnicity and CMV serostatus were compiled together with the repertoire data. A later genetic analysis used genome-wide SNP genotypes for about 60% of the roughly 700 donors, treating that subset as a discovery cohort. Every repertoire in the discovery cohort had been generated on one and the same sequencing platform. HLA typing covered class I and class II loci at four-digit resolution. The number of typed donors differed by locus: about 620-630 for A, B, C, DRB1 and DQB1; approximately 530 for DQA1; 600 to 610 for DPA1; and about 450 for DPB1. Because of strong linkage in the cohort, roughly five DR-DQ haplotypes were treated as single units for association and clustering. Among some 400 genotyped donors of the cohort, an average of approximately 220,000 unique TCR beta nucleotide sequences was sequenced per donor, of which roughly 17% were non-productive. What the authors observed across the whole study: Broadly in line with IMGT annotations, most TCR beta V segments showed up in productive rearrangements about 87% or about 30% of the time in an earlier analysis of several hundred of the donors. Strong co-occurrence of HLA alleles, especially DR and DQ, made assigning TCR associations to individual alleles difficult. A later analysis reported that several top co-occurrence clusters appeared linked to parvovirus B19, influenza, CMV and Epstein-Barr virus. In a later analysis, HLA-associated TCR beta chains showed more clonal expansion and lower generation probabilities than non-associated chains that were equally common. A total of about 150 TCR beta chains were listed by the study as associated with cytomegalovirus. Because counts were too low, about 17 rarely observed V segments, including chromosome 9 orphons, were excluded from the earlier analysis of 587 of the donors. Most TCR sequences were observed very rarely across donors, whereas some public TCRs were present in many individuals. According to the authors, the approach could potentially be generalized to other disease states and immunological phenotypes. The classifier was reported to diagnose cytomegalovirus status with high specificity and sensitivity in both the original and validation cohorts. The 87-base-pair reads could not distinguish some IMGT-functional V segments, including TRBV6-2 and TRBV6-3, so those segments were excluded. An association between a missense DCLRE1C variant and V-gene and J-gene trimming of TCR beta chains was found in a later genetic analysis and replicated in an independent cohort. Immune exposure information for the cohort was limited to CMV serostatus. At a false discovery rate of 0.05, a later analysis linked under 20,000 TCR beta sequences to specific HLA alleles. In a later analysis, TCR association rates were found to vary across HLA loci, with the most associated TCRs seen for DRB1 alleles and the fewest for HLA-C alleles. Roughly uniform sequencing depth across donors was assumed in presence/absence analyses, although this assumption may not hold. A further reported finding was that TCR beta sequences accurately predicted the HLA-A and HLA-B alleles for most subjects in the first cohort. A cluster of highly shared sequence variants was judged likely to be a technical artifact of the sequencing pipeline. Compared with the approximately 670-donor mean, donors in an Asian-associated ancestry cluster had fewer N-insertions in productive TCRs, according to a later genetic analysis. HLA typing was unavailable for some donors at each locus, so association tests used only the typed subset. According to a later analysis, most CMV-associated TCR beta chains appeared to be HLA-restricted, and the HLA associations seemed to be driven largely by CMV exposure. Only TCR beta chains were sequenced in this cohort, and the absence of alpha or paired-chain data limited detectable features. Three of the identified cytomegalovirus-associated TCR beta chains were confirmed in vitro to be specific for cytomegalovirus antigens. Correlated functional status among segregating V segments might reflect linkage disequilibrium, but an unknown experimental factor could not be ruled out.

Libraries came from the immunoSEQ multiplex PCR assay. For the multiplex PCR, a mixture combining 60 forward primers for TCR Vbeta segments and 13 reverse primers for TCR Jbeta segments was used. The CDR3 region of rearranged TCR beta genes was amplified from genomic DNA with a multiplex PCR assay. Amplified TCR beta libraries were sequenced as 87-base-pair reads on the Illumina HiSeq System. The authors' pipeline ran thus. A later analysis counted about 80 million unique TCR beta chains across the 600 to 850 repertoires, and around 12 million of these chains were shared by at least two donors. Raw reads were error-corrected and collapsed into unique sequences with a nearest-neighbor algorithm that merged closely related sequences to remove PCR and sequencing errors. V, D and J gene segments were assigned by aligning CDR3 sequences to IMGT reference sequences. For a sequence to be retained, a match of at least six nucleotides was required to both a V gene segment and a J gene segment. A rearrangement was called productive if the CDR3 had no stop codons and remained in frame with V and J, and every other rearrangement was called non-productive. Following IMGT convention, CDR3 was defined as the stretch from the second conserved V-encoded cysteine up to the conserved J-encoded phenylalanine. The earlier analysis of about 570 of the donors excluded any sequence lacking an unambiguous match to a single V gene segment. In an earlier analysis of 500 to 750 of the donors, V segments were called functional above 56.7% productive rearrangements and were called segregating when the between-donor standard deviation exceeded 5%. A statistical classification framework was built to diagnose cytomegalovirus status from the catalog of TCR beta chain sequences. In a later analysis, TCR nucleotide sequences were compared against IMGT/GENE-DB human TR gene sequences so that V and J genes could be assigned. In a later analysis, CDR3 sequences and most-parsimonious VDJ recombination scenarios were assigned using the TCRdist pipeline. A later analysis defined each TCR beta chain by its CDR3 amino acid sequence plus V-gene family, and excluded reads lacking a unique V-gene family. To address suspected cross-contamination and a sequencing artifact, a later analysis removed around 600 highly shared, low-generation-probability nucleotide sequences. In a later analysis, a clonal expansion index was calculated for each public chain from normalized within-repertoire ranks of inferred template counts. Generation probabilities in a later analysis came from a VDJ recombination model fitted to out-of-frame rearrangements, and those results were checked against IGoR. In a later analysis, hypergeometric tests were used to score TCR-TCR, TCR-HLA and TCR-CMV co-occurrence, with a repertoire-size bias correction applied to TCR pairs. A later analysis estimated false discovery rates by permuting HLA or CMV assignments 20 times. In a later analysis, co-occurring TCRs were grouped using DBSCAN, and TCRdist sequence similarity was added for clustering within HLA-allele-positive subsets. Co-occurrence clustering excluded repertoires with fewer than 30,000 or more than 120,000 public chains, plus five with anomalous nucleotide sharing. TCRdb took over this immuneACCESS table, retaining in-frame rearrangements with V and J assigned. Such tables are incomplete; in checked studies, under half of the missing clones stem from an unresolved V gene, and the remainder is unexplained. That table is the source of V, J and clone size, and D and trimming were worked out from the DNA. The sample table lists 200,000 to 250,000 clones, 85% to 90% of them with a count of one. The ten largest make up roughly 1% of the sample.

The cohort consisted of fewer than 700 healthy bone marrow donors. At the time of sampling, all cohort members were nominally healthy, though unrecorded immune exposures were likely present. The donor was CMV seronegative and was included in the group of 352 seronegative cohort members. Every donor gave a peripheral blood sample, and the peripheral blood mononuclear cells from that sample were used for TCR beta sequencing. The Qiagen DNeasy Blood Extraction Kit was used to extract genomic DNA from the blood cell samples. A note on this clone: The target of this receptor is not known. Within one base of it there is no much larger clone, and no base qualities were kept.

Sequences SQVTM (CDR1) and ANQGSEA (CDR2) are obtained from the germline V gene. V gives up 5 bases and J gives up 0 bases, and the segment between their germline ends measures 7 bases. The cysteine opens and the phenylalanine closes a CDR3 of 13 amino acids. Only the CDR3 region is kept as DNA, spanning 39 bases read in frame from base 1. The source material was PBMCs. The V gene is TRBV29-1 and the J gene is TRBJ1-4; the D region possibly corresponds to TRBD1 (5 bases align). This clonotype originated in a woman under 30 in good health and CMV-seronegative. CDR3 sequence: CSVSGATNEKLFF. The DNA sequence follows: TGCAGCGTTTCGGGGGCAACTAATGAAAAACTGTTTTTT.